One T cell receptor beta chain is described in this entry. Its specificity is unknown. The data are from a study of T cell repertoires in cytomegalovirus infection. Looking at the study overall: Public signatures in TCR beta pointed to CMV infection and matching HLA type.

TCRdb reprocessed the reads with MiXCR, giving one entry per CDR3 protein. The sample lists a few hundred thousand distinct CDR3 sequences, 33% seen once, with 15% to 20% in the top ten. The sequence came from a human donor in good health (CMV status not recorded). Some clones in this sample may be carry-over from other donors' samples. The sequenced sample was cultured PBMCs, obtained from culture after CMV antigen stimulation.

DNA of the CDR3: TGTGCCAGCAGCTCGGGACTAGCGGGATCCTACAATGAGCAGTTCTTC. Amino acids: CASSSGLAGSYNEQFF. The rearrangement uses TRBV11-3 and TRBJ2-1; 13 nucleotides match TRBD2. The length of the CDR3 is 16 residues. From germline, CDR1 is SGHNT and CDR2 YENEEA. Germline trimming cut 4 bases from V and 1 base from J; bases unmatched to any gene: 1. The full variable domain, rest sourced from reference TRBV11-3 and TRBJ2-1, is EAGVVQSPRYKIIEKKQPVAFWCNPISGHNTLYWYLQNLGQGPELLIRYENEEAVDDSQLPKDRFSAERLKGVDSTLKIQPAELGDSAVYLCASSSGLAGSYNEQFFGPGTRLTVL.